This T cell receptor beta chain was retrieved from a study of vaccination effects on CD4 cells after COVID-19 (dated by TCRdb to the early 2020s). With respect to the entire study: To identify antigen-specific CD4+ T cell clonotypes by their expansion, the ViraFEST assay first stimulated PBMC with viral peptide pools and then applied TCR sequencing. The full study included some 10 COVID-19 convalescent patients and several SARS-CoV-2-naive healthy vaccine recipients. Participants received two doses of either the BNT162b2 or the mRNA-1273 mRNA SARS-CoV-2 vaccine. Each well held under 2.5 million PBMC cultured in IMDM containing roughly 4.9% human AB serum, about 10 IU/ml IL-2 and gentamicin, along with approximately 10 ug/ml peptides. SARS-CoV-2 spike-specific CD4+ TCR repertoires were compared before and after mRNA vaccination in COVID-19 convalescent patients and in infection-naive vaccine recipients. The Oncomine TCR Beta short-read assay on an Illumina iSeq 100 was used to sequence cultures from other donors in the study. Overall study results and their limits: Clones induced by infection and clones induced by vaccination both contracted markedly at late timepoints after vaccination, which fits with T cell responses waning over time. The study was limited by a small number of convalescent patients and lacked early post-infection timepoints. Among healthy vaccine recipients, nearly all vaccine-induced clones were SARS-CoV-2 mono-reactive, and only 1 of 255 was cross-reactive with common cold coronaviruses.

As to this clone: Its antigen target is currently unknown. No quality values exist for individual bases; no much larger clone is one base distant.

Receptor amplification or capture employed the immunoSEQ multiplex PCR assay. DNA from the cultured, isolated CD4+ T cells was subjected to TCR beta CDR3 sequencing. The published analysis was carried out like this. Non-productive TCR sequences were removed, reads were trimmed to the CDR3 region, and CDR3s of at least 7 amino acids were retained. Antigen-specific clonotypes were identified using the MANAFEST web app by comparison of expansion in peptide wells against reference cultures. To be called positive, a clone needed expansion at FDR<0.05 compared with the reference and with all other wells, an odds ratio greater than 5, and a frequency greater than 0.1% in two replicate wells. Clonotypes significantly expanded in SARS-CoV-2 spike wells and in at least one common cold coronavirus spike condition were defined as cross-reactive. Levenshtein distance calculated with the stringdist R package was used to assess CDR3 similarity, and unrooted trees were constructed with ape in R 3.6.1. TCRdb retrieved this table from immuneACCESS and kept in-frame rearrangements only. Not all clones are present; in checked studies, unresolved V genes account for under half, and no reason is known for the remainder. V, J and clone size are those of that table, while D and trimming were read from the DNA. The sample contains around 40,000 clones, 68% of them found a single time. 4% to 5% of the sample lies in the top ten.

After more than 9 days of culture, CD4+ T cells were isolated with the EasySep CD4+ T cell isolation kit. Negative nucleocapsid antibody results before and after vaccination confirmed that the healthy vaccine recipients had no prior SARS-CoV-2 infection. Half of the culture medium was replaced with fresh IL-2-containing medium on days 3 and 7. Unless noted otherwise, every peptide stimulation condition was cultured in triplicate wells. PBMC were separated from whole blood using Ficoll-Paque Plus gradient centrifugation and were then either cryopreserved at -140C or used fresh. The QIAamp micro DNA kit was used to extract genomic DNA from the cultured CD4+ T cells. Deletion took 2 bases off V and 5 bases off J, with a span of 3 bases between the germline ends. From a lookup of the germline V gene, CDR1 and CDR2 are SGHTA and FQGNSA. Counted from cysteine to phenylalanine, this CDR3 has 11 amino acids. Just the 33-base CDR3 DNA is kept, in frame starting at base 1.

This sequence was found in a human donor who received a COVID-19 vaccine. Here the chain combines TRBV7-2 and TRBJ2-5, with the D gene not clear enough to name. This sample comprised CD4+ T cells from PBMCs cultured without peptide, obtained before COVID-19 vaccination. The DNA reads TGTGCCAGCAGCTTATTTGAGACCCAGTACTTC. The encoded protein is CASSLFETQYF.